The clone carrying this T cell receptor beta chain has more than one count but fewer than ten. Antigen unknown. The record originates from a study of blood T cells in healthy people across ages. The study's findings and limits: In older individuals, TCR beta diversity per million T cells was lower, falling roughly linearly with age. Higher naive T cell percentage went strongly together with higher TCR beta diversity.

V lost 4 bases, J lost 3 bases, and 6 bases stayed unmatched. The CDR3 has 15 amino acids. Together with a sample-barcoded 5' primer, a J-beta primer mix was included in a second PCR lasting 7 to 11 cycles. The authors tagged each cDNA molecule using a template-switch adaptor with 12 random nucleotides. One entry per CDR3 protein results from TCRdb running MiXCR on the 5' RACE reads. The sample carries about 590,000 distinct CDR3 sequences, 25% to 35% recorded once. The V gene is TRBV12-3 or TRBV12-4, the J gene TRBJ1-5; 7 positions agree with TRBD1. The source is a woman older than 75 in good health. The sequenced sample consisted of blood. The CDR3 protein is CASSSRQGLNQPQHF. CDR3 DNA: TGTGCCAGCAGTTCGAGACAGGGCCTCAATCAGCCCCAGCATTTT.